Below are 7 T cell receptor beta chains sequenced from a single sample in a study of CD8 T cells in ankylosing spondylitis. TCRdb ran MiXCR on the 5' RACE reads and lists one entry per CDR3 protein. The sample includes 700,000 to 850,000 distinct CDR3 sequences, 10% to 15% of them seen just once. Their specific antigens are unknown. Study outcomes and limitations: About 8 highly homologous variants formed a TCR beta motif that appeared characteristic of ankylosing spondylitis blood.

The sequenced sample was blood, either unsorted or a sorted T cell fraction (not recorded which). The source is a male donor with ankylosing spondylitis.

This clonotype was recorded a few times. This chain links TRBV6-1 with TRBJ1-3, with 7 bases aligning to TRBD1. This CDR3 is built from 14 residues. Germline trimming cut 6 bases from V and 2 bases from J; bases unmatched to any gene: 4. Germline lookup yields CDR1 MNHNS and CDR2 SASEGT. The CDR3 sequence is CASRPGQPGNTIYF. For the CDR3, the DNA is TGTGCCAGCAGGCCGGGACAGCCTGGAAACACCATATATTTT.

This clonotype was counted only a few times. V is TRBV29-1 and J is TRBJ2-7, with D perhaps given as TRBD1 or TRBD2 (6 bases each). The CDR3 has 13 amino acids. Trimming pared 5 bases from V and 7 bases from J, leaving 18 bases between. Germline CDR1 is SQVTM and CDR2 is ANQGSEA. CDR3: CSVQGGSPFEQYF. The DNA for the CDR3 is TGCAGCGTTCAAGGGGGGAGTCCGTTTGAGCAGTACTTC.

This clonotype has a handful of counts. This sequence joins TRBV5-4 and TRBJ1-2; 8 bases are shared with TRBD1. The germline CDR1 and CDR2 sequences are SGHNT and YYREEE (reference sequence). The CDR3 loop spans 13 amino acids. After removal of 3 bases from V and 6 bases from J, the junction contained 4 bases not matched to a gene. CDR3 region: CASSSQGADGYTF. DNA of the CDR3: TGTGCCAGCAGCTCGCAGGGGGCGGATGGCTACACCTTC.

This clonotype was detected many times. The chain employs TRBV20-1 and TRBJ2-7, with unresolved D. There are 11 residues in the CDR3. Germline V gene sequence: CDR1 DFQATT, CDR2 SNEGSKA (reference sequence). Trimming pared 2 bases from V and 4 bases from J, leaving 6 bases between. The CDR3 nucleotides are TGCAGTGCTAGATATAGGTACGAGCAGTACTTC. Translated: CSARYRYEQYF.

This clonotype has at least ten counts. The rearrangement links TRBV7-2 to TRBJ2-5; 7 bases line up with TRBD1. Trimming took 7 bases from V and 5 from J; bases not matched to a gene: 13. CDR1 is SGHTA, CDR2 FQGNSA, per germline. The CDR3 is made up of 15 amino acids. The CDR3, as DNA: TGTGCCAGCAATATTAGAGGGGGCCGAGGGGAGACCCAGTACTTC. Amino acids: CASNIRGGRGETQYF.

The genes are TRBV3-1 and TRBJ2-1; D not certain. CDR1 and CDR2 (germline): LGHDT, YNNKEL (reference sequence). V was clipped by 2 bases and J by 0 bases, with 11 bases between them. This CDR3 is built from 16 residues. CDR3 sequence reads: CASSQMTRSSYNEQFF. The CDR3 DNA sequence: TGTGCCAGCAGCCAAATGACGAGAAGCTCCTACAATGAGCAGTTCTTC.

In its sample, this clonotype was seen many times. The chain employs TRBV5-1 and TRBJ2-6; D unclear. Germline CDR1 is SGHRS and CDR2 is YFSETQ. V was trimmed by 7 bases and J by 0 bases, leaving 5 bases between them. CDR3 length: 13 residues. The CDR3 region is CASADSGANVLTF. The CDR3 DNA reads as TGCGCCAGCGCGGACTCTGGGGCCAACGTCCTGACTTTC.